This T cell receptor beta chain is drawn from a study of blood T cell repertoires in COVID-19 (dated by TCRdb to the early 2020s). Study-wide context: The collaborator samples originated in the United States, Italy and Spain and spanned the acute and convalescent phases of COVID-19. The prospective study material was composed of cDNA or gDNA derived from T cells, B-cell-depleted T cells, or PBMCs. Subjects who had been exposed to COVID-19, were actively infected with it, or had recovered from it provided the deeply sampled blood TCRbeta repertoires that made up the dataset. The repertoires were released in a freely available public database intended as a resource for research on the immune response to SARS-CoV-2. The samples were drawn from the first 160 participants of the ongoing ImmuneRACE study and from some 1,300 subjects provided by 6 global collaborators. The sample metadata nearly always contained a de-identified subject ID, COVID-19 status, age in years and sex. HLA class I and class II types, where available, came from metadata supplied by the sample provider rather than from assay-based typing.

Only a few counts were recorded for this clone. Its antigen has not been determined. No base qualities exist here, and no much larger clone lies one base off it. CDR1 and CDR2 (SGHRS, YFSETQ) derive from the germline V gene. At the junction V is shortened by 6 bases and J by 7 bases, with 11 bases in between. The CDR3 runs 13 residues from the cysteine to the phenylalanine. Only the CDR3 DNA stays, 39 bases, in frame from base 1. The immunoSEQ Assay, a bias-controlled multiplex PCR, was used to amplify TCRbeta CDR3 regions from genomic DNA. The study's processing was this. Within the assay, amplification of reference gene primers was used to estimate how many nucleated cells each sample contained. Sequence reads were collapsed and filtered to measure the absolute abundance of every unique TCRbeta CDR3 rearrangement. For each sample, productive Simpson clonality was calculated as the square root of Simpson's diversity index over productive rearrangements. This is the immuneACCESS table as TCRdb keeps it, with only in-frame sequences that have V and J called. A part of the clones is gone; compared with another copy, unresolved V genes explain less than half, and the rest is unexplained. The V and J calls and clone size come from that table; D and trimming were worked out from the DNA. This sample holds 200,000 to 300,000 clones; more than 75% were observed only once. In total, the top ten clones hold around 2% of the sample.

Participants in the prospective study were aged about 18 to 95 years, lived in 24 United States geographic areas, and enrolled through a virtual design. In the prospective study, participants were assigned to cohorts based on the clinical history participants reported in a screening survey and a study questionnaire. ImmuneRACE Cohort 3 recovered participants were defined by two consecutive negative NP/OP PCR tests, healthcare professional clearance, or symptom resolution. Mobile phlebotomists in the prospective study collected whole blood, serum and a nasopharyngeal or oropharyngeal swab from every participant. Additional blood draws and questionnaires over an approximately 2-month period could optionally be provided by prospective study participants. Before DNA extraction, blood samples from the prospective study were shipped at room temperature or frozen. Points the paper makes about the study in general: How much clinical and demographic metadata was included differed by source and by participant, and the metadata was provided uncurated.

Input material: PBMCs or T cells enriched from blood (not recorded which). This TCR was recovered from a woman aged 50 to 65 who had recovered from COVID-19. The chain was built from TRBV5-1 and TRBJ1-6; TRBD1 is a possible D gene, resting on 6 matching bases. The bases are TGCGCCAGCAATAAGGGGGACAATTCACCCCTCCACTTT. Its protein is CASNKGDNSPLHF.